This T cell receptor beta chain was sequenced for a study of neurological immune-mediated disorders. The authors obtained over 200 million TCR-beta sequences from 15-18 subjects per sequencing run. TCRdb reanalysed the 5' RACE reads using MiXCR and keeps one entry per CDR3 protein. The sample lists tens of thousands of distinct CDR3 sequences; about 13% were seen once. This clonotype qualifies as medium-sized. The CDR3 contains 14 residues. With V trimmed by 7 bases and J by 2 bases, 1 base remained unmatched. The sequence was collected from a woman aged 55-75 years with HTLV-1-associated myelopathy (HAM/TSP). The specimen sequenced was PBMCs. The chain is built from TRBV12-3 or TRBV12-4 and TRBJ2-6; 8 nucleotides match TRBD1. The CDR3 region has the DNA TGTGCCAGCATACAGGGGGCTGGGGCCAACGTCCTGACTTTC. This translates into CASIQGAGANVLTF.